The present T cell receptor (beta chain) was sequenced within a study of blood T cells in healthy people across ages. This clonotype appeared a single time. One end of the junction varies from germline; a read error may be responsible. Germline lookup yields CDR1 SGHTA and CDR2 FQGNSA. The CDR3 length is 14 residues. The authors ran a second PCR of roughly 6 to 11 cycles using a sample-barcoded 5' primer and a J-beta primer mix. TCRdb itself ran the 5' RACE reads through MiXCR, one entry per CDR3 protein. The sample comprises about 840,000 distinct CDR3 sequences, almost 30% of which are singletons, and 9.5% to 13% rests with the top ten. This same sample was also taken into another study, of T cells of mothers and their children. That paper notes: When the second PCR was run, its M1S primer added sample barcodes and 2-4 random nucleotides.

The specimen sequenced was blood. The chain combines TRBV7-2 with TRBJ1-4, with 7 bases identical to TRBD1. The sequence was collected from a woman in her thirties or forties in good health. CDR3: CACSLDRSNEKLFF. CDR3 in DNA: TGTGCCTGCAGCCTGGACAGGAGCAATGAAAAACTGTTTTTT.